The 6 T cell receptor beta chains below come from one sample, sequenced in a study of cytomegalovirus exposure and HLA in healthy donors. Researchers ran the PCR with 60 Vbeta and 13 Jbeta primers. Here immunoSEQ multiplex PCR was the method, and the copy in TCRdb shows in-frame clones only, minus some. The sample includes about 120,000 clones, about four fifths of them seen just once. Sequences were obtained from PBMCs. The origin of the receptors is a woman younger than 30 in good health and CMV-seronegative.

The CDR3 protein is CASSLRGANTEAFF. The CDR3 nucleotides read TGTGCCAGCAGCTTACGCGGGGCGAACACTGAAGCTTTCTTT. V is TRBV7-9 and J is TRBJ1-1, with a weak D call TRBD1 (5 bases). Germline V CDR1 and CDR2: SEHNR, FQNEAQ (reference sequence). The CDR3 consists of 14 residues. Trimming took off 2 bases at V and 1 base at J, with 8 bases between the two ends.

A single count supports this clone. This chain links TRBV27 with TRBJ1-6; possible D gene TRBD1, 6 bases. The V end was cut by 10 bases, the J end by 4 bases, with 11 bases between. Germline V gene data show CDR1 as MNHEY and CDR2 as SMNVEV (reference sequence). The CDR3 spans 13 residues. The CDR3: CAITQGYNSPLHF. In DNA form, the CDR3 reads TGTGCCATTACACAGGGTTATAATTCACCCCTCCACTTT.

V is TRBV11-1 and J is TRBJ1-2; 10 bases align to TRBD1. V lost 2 bases, J lost 4 bases, and 4 bases stayed unmatched. The CDR3 is 15 residues long. Germline V gene lookup returns CDR1 SGHAT and CDR2 FQDESV (reference sequence). Written as DNA, the CDR3 is TGTGCCAGCAGCTTATCCGGGACAGGGGCCTATGGCTACACCTTC. Residues: CASSLSGTGAYGYTF.

The chain employs TRBV4-1 and TRBJ1-6, with a weak D call TRBD1 (5 bases). CDR1 MGHRA and CDR2 YSYEKL come from the germline V gene. Trimming shortened V by 2 bases and J by 7 bases, and 15 bases separated the two germline ends. This CDR3 comprises 16 residues. Written as DNA, the CDR3 is TGCGCCAGCAGCCAAAGCAGGCAGGGATGGAATTCACCCCTCCACTTT. Translated, it gives CASSQSRQGWNSPLHF.

The rearrangement joins TRBV4-1 to TRBJ2-1; 8 nucleotides agree with TRBD2. Germline CDR1 reads MGHRA; CDR2 reads YSYEKL. The CDR3 extends over 17 amino acids. Trimming took 0 bases from V and 2 from J; bases not matched to a gene: 6. CDR3 sequence: CASSQEWAGGTYNEQFF. CDR3 DNA: TGCGCCAGCAGCCAAGAGTGGGCGGGGGGCACCTACAATGAGCAGTTCTTC.

The genes are TRBV5-1 and TRBJ1-2; tentatively, D is TRBD1 (6 bases). The CDR3 consists of 15 residues. The germline V and J ends were trimmed by 0 bases and 2 bases, with 11 bases remaining between them. Per the germline V gene, CDR1 is SGHRS and CDR2 is YFSETQ. CDR3 amino acids: CASSLEGGGNYGYTF. CDR3 in DNA: TGCGCCAGCAGCTTGGAAGGGGGTGGGAACTATGGCTACACCTTC.